This TCR beta chain was identified during a study of T-cell reconstitution after alpha-beta-depleted transplantation in children. CDR3 size: 11 residues. CDR1 and CDR2 (germline): SQVTM, ANQGSEA. V was pared by 6 bases and J by 6 bases, with 11 bases between. The TCRbeta library was prepared with unique molecular identifiers. From the PCR reads, TCRdb called clonotypes with MiXCR, one entry per CDR3 protein. The repertoire holds about 200,000 distinct CDR3 sequences, around 5.9% seen once, with 4.5% to 5.5% in the top ten. Study-wide points: Alpha-beta T cells about two months after transplant reportedly derived from several hundred expanded graft clones. Recipient T cells and thymic progenitors that survived were the source of the high TCRbeta diversity seen at day 60 in some patients. T-cell counts and diversity at one year post-transplant came mainly from newly produced T cells.

The table lists this clonotype with many counts. Its antigen is unknown. The source material was PBMCs, sampled before TCRalphabeta/CD19-depleted stem cell transplant. This receptor was taken from a girl less than two years old with combined immunodeficiency, due to receive a stem cell transplant. The J gene is TRBJ1-2, the V gene TRBV29-1; D is undetermined. This CDR3 reads CSVESWNGYTF. Written as DNA, the CDR3 is TGCAGCGTCGAGAGCTGGAATGGCTACACCTTC.